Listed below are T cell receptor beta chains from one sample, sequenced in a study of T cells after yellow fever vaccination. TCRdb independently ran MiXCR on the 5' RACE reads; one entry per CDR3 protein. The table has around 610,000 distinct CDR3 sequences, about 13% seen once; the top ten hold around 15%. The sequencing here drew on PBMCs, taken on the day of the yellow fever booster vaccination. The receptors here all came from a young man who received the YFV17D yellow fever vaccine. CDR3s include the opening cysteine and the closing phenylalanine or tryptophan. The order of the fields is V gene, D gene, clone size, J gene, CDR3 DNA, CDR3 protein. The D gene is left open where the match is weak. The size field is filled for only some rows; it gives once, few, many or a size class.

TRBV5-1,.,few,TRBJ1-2,TGCGCCCCGCTTTTCGGGGGCAGACCTAACTATGGCTACACCTTC,CAPLFGGRPNYGYTF
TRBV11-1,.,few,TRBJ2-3,TGTGCCAGCAGCTCCGGTCCTAGCAGGGGCACAGATACGCAGTATTTT,CASSSGPSRGTDTQYF
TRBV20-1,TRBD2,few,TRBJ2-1,TGCAGTGCTAGAGCGCTAGCGGGGAATGAGCAGTTCTTC,CSARALAGNEQFF
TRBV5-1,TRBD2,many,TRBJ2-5,TGTGCCAGCAGCCGGACTAGGGAAGAGACCCAGTACTTC,CASSRTREETQYF
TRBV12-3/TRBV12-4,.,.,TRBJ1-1,TGTGCCAGCAGTTTATTCTCCAGGTTAGACGCTGAAGCTTTCTTT,CASSLFSRLDAEAFF
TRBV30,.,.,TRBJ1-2,TGTGCCTGGAGTTTTTCTACAGGCTACACCTTC,CAWSFSTGYTF
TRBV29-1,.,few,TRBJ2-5,TGCAGCGTTTCGCAAGAGACCCAGTACTTC,CSVSQETQYF
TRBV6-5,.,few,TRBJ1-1,TGTGCCAGCAGTTACCGGGCCTGGGGGAGCACTGAAGCTTTCTTT,CASSYRAWGSTEAFF
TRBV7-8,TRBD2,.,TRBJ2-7,TGTGCCAGCAGCCCCGGACTAGCGGGAGTCTGGTACTTC,CASSPGLAGVWYF
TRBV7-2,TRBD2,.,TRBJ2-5,TGTGCCAGCAGCACGACTAGCGGGATGACGGTCGAGACCCAGTACTTC,CASSTTSGMTVETQYF
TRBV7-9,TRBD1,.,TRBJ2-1,TGTGCCAGCAGGACAGGGGTAATCGATGAGCAGTTCTTC,CASRTGVIDEQFF
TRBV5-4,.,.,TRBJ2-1,TGTGCCAGCAGCCCGGGGTTTATAAATGAGCAGTTCTTC,CASSPGFINEQFF
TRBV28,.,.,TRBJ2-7,TGTGCCAGCAGGGACAGCCGCACCTACGAGCAGTACTTC,CASRDSRTYEQYF
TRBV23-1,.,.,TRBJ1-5,TGCGCCAGCCCTCCGCTGGGCGGAATATGGCAGCCCCAGCATTTT,CASPPLGGIWQPQHF
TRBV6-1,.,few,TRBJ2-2,TGTGCCAGCCGCCTAGGGGGGGCTAACACCGGGGAGCTGTTTTTT,CASRLGGANTGELFF
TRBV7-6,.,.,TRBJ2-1,TGTGCCAGCAGCTTAGGGGTGAGTGCCTACAATGAGCAGTTCTTC,CASSLGVSAYNEQFF
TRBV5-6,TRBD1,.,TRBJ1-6,TGTGCCAGCAGCTCCGAAAGAACACACAGGGGTTTCTCGTCACCCCTCCACTTT,CASSSERTHRGFSSPLHF
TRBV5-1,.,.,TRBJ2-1,TGCGCCAGCGCGGGACATTTAGTCAATGAGCAGTTCTTC,CASAGHLVNEQFF
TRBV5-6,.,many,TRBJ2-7,TGTGCCAGCAGCACCACGGCAGGGTTTCTCAAGCAGTACTTC,CASSTTAGFLKQYF
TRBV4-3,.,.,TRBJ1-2,TGCGCCAGCAGCCAAGAGGGGACCGTTAACTATGGCTACACCTTC,CASSQEGTVNYGYTF
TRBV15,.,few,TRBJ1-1,TGTGCCACCAGCAGAGATATCGTGGCAGGGGCTTTCTTT,CATSRDIVAGAFF
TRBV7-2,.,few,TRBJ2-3,TGTGCCAGCAGCTTAGCGCGGGCGGCAGATACGCAGTATTTT,CASSLARAADTQYF
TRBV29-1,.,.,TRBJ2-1,TGCAGCGTTGAACCGGTCGGTTTCAAGAAATCCTACAATGAGCAGTTCTTC,CSVEPVGFKKSYNEQFF
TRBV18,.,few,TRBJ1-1,TGTGCCAGCTCAGGTGGCATGCGCGTCACTGAAGCTTTCTTT,CASSGGMRVTEAFF
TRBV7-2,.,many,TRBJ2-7,TGTGCCAGCAGCTCCAGACAGCTCGGGGGCTACGAGCAGTACTTC,CASSSRQLGGYEQYF